The clone carrying this T cell receptor (beta chain) was seen a handful of times. Its cognate antigen is unknown. This entry is derived from a study of response to subunit inactivated influenza vaccine. Each CDR3 protein gets one entry after TCRdb re-called the RT-PCR reads with MiXCR. The sample includes approximately 570,000 distinct CDR3 sequences, 7.6% of them seen just once. Study results and caveats: The authors proposed limited new T cell recruitment per seasonal influenza vaccination.

Germline lookup yields CDR1 SEHNR and CDR2 FQNEAQ (reference sequence). V was clipped by 7 bases and J by 2 bases; unmatched bases: 7. The CDR3 has 14 residues. The input for sequencing was PBMCs from blood, taken 23 to 25 months after vaccination. The TCR sequence derives from a man aged 45 to 75 who received an inactivated influenza vaccine. The chain combines TRBV7-9 with TRBJ2-5; TRBD2 aligns across 7 bases. The CDR3 protein is CASTNVGGQETQYF. In DNA form, the CDR3 reads TGTGCCAGCACCAACGTCGGGGGGCAAGAGACCCAGTACTTC.